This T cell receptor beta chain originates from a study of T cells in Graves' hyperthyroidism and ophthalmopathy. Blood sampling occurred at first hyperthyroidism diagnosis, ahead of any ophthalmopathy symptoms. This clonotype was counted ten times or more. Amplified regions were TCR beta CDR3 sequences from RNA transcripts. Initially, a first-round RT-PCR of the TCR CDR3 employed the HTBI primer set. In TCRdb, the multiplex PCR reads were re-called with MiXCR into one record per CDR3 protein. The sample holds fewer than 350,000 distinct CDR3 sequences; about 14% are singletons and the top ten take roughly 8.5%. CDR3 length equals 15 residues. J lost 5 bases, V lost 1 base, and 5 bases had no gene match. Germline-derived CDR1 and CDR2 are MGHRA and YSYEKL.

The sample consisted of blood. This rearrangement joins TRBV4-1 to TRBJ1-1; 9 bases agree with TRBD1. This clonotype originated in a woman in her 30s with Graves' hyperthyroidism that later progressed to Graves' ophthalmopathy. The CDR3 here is CASSQGTGTGTEAFF. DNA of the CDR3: TGCGCCAGCAGCCAAGGGACCGGGACAGGGACTGAAGCTTTCTTT.